This T cell receptor (beta chain) was found in a study of shared clonotypes between healthy human individuals. CD4+ cells underwent separation, giving CD45RA+ naive and CD45RA-negative memory subsets. Sorted subsets were amplified in replicate PCRs using around 200 ng DNA, approximately 30,000 T cell genomes. Assay used: immunoSEQ multiplex PCR; TCRdb lists only in-frame clones, some missing. This sample has around 2.5 million clones; 80% to 95% occur once, and the top ten carry 0.35% to 0.45%. Per the germline V gene, CDR1 is SGHDT and CDR2 is YYEEEE. The CDR3 has 15 residues. The trim removed 1 base at V and 0 bases at J, leaving 4 bases unmatched.

The J gene is TRBJ2-7, the V gene TRBV5-6; the match to TRBD1 covers 7 bases. The sample was naive CD4+ T cells from PBMCs. Indicated subset: CD45RA+ positively selected. The origin of this receptor is a man between 18 and 29 years old in good health. Some clones in this sample may be carry-over from other donors' samples. The CDR3 here is CASSLLGQASYEQYF. For the CDR3, the DNA is TGTGCCAGCAGCTTGTTAGGACAGGCCTCCTACGAGCAGTACTTC. The variable domain in full, with the rest retrieved from reference TRBV5-6 and TRBJ2-7, is DAGVTQSPTHLIKTRGQQVTLRCSPKSGHDTVSWYQQALGQGPQFIFQYYEEEERQRGNFPDRFSGHQFPNYSSELNVNALLLGDSALYLCASSLLGQASYEQYFGPGTRLTVT.